The clone carrying this T cell receptor beta chain came up many times. Its specificity is not known. These data belong to a study of T cells after yellow fever vaccination. Findings of the study overall: Overall, a small share of clonotypes was seen in both CD4 and CD8 compartments. Abundant contaminating clonotypes from the bulk population could appear in FACS-sorted repertoires. The booster saw the reappearance of most primary-vaccination clones (about 95% CD4, almost 90% CD8).

TCR cDNA was made by 5'RACE template switching, adding a universal primer site and UMIs. TCRdb reprocessed the 5' RACE reads via MiXCR and lists one record per CDR3 protein. The sample records under 700,000 distinct CDR3 sequences, about a sixth being singletons. V was clipped by 0 bases and J by 0 bases; unmatched bases: 2. CDR1 is SGHKS and CDR2 is YYEKEE in the germline V gene (reference sequence). This CDR3 spans 16 amino acids. This specimen consisted of PBMCs, obtained less than 6 days after the first yellow fever vaccination. This rearrangement joins TRBV5-5 to TRBJ2-3; 9 bases map to TRBD2. The TCR sequence derives from a young man who received the YFV17D yellow fever vaccine. The CDR3 region has the DNA TGTGCCAGCAGCTTGGGACTAGCGGCTAGCACAGATACGCAGTATTTT. Protein: CASSLGLAASTDTQYF.